These 23 T cell receptor beta chains were sequenced from one sample in a study of T cells in Graves' hyperthyroidism and ophthalmopathy. RNA transcripts served as the template for amplifying TCR beta CDR3 regions. During a first-round RT-PCR of the TCR CDR3, the HTBI primer set was used. TCRdb reprocessed the multiplex PCR reads via MiXCR and lists one record per CDR3 protein. The data show around 600,000 distinct CDR3 sequences, around 16% seen once. Input material: blood. Receptors originate from a woman in her forties with Graves' ophthalmopathy.

This clonotype was counted only a few times. This rearrangement joins TRBV7-9 to TRBJ2-2; either TRBD1 or TRBD2 may supply D (5 bases each). V lost 6 bases, J lost 5 bases, and 10 bases lay in between. This CDR3 is 13 amino acids long. Germline lookup yields CDR1 SEHNR and CDR2 FQNEAQ (reference sequence). The DNA for the CDR3 is TGTGCCAGCAGGGGTGAGGGGACCGGGGAGCTGTTTTTT. It is translated as CASRGEGTGELFF. The whole variable domain, remainder taken from reference TRBV7-9 and TRBJ2-2, is DTGVSQNPRHKITKRGQNVTFRCDPISEHNRLYWYRQTLGQGPEFLTYFQNEAQLEKSRLLSDRFSAERPKGSFSTLEIQRTEQGDSAMYLCASRGEGTGELFFGEGSRLTVL.

This clonotype was counted many times. The chain carries TRBV27 and TRBJ2-4; a weak D match, TRBD2 (6 bases). From germline, CDR1 is MNHEY and CDR2 SMNVEV (reference sequence). The ends were cut back, 2 bases at V and 8 bases at J, with 10 bases in the middle. The CDR3 spans 13 residues. The CDR3 region is CASSLGTGDIQYF. The CDR3 DNA follows: TGTGCCAGCAGTTTAGGGACTGGGGACATTCAGTACTTC.

This clonotype was detected many times. V is TRBV7-3 and J is TRBJ2-3, with 7 bases identical to TRBD2. This CDR3 region has 15 residues. Germline CDR1 SGHTA, CDR2 FQGTGA. The trim removed 0 bases at V and 7 bases at J, leaving 7 bases unmatched. CDR3 region: CASSLTSGKRNTQYF. For the CDR3, the DNA is TGTGCCAGCAGCTTAACAAGCGGGAAGCGAAATACGCAGTATTTT.

This chain links TRBV4-1 with TRBJ2-3; the D is unclear. Trimming cost V 0 bases and J 5 bases, with 9 bases left between them. Looked up from germline, CDR1 is MGHRA and CDR2 is YSYEKL. The CDR3 is 14 residues long. This CDR3 is CASSQEYRRDTQYF. In nucleotides, the CDR3 is TGCGCCAGCAGCCAAGAATACCGGCGAGATACGCAGTATTTT.

This clonotype has a count of ten or more. The V gene is TRBV5-1, the J gene TRBJ2-1; 9 positions match TRBD2. V gave up 4 bases and J gave up 10 bases; unmatched junction bases: 12. Germline V CDR1 and CDR2: SGHRS, YFSETQ. The CDR3 covers 15 residues. The CDR3 here is CASSPGSSGIWEQFF. CDR3 sequence (DNA): TGCGCCAGCAGCCCGGGATCTAGCGGGATTTGGGAGCAGTTCTTC.

This clonotype was counted many times. V gene TRBV3-1 combines with J gene TRBJ2-5; possible D gene TRBD2, 6 bases. Between the trimmed V and J ends, which lost 5 bases and 0 bases, there was a span of 13 bases. This CDR3 region has 15 residues. Per germline, CDR1 LGHDT and CDR2 YNNKEL (reference sequence). CDR3 nucleotides: TGTGCCAGCAGCGATCTAGCGCCGTACCAAGAGACCCAGTACTTC. Translating it yields CASSDLAPYQETQYF.

This clonotype was observed a handful of times. Possible read error: a much larger clone is one base away. The rearrangement joins TRBV12-3 or TRBV12-4 to TRBJ2-4; no firm D call. The CDR3 totals 14 residues. V gave up 2 bases and J gave up 9 bases, with 14 bases separating them. CDR3 amino acids: CASSLTPPERIQYF. CDR3 nucleotides: TGTGCCAGCAGTTTAACACCCCCGGAACGCATTCAGTACTTC.

The chain carries TRBV14 and TRBJ2-1; TRBD2 is a possible D gene (7 bases). V shed 4 bases and J shed 8 bases, with 18 bases lying between them. CDR1 is SGHDN and CDR2 is FVKESK in the germline V gene. The CDR3 has 15 amino acids. CDR3 loop: CASSPPSGGTYEQFF. CDR3 nucleotides: TGTGCCAGCAGCCCCCCCTCGGGGGGCACCTATGAGCAGTTCTTC.

This clonotype came up many times. The rearrangement uses TRBV2 and TRBJ2-5, with a tentative D call TRBD2 (5 bases). The CDR3 loop spans 13 amino acids. Trimming left V 6 bases short and J 5 bases short, with 13 bases between. Germline V CDR1 and CDR2: SNHLY, FYNNEI. CDR3 region: CASSPPGLETQYF. CDR3 nucleotides: TGTGCCAGCAGCCCTCCGGGGTTGGAGACCCAGTACTTC.

This clonotype was counted between two and nine times. J is TRBJ1-5 and V is TRBV4-1; TRBD1 matches 8 bases. CDR3 length equals 15 residues. Germline V gene data show CDR1 as MGHRA and CDR2 as YSYEKL. V shed 2 bases and J 9 bases; nucleotides not matched to a gene: 9. The CDR3, as DNA: TGCGCCAGCAGCCAAAAGGACAGGGTGGCCGGGCCCCAGCATTTT. It yields the protein CASSQKDRVAGPQHF.

This clonotype was found a few times. A junction end diverges from the germline sequence, so it may reflect a read error. The chain recombines TRBV7-9 with TRBJ2-1; 8 bases match TRBD2. Per the germline V gene, CDR1 is SEHNR and CDR2 is FQNEAQ (reference sequence). This CDR3 contains 15 residues. CDR3 residues: CASSTGLGLGNEQLF. Here the CDR3 DNA reads TGTGCCAGCAGTACGGGACTAGGGCTCGGTAATGAGCAGCTCTTC.

This clonotype was counted between two and nine times. The chain joins TRBV20-1 to TRBJ1-5; no definite D call. CDR1 and CDR2 from the germline V gene are DFQATT and SNEGSKA (reference sequence). The CDR3 has 12 residues. V dropped 3 bases and J dropped 6 bases, with 9 bases sitting between them. CDR3 DNA sequence: TGCAGTGCTAGGTTAGATAGTCAGCCCCAGCATTTT. Residues: CSARLDSQPQHF.

In this sample, this clonotype turned up many times. The rearrangement links TRBV28 to TRBJ2-4; D is unclear. This CDR3 is 13 amino acids long. The V gene lost 3 bases and the J gene lost 3 bases, with 6 bases spanning the gap. CDR1 MDHEN and CDR2 SYDVKM come from the germline V gene. The CDR3 loop reads CASSFNSKNIQYF. The CDR3 region has the DNA TGTGCCAGCAGTTTTAACAGCAAAAACATTCAGTACTTC.

V usage is TRBV28 and J usage is TRBJ1-2; D remains unclear. Between the trimmed V and J ends, which lost 3 bases and 12 bases, there was a span of 11 bases. Germline loops: CDR1 MDHEN, CDR2 SYDVKM. There are 11 residues in the CDR3. The CDR3 DNA sequence: TGTGCCAGCAGTTTTTCGGGTCCCCACACCTTC. Translated, it gives CASSFSGPHTF.

The genes are TRBV7-2 and TRBJ2-5; 10 bases map to TRBD2. With V trimmed by 5 bases and J by 2 bases, 17 bases remained unmatched. The CDR3 totals 19 residues. Per germline, CDR1 SGHTA and CDR2 FQGNSA. This chain's CDR3 is CASSHTLGRAGGPQETQYF. DNA for the CDR3: TGTGCCAGCAGCCACACCTTGGGACGAGCGGGAGGGCCTCAAGAGACCCAGTACTTC.

The chain carries TRBV18 and TRBJ1-4; D remains unclear. The germline V gene encodes CDR1 KGHSH and CDR2 LQKENI. Trimming removed 3 bases at V and 6 bases at J, with 17 bases between. The CDR3 runs 16 residues. The CDR3 loop reads CASSPRVPWGDEKLFF. The DNA for the CDR3 is TGTGCCAGCTCACCGAGGGTACCCTGGGGAGATGAAAAACTGTTTTTT.

The sample holds a few counts of this clonotype. The V call is TRBV18, the J call TRBJ2-1; 9 bases fit TRBD2. The ends lost 3 bases at V and 10 bases at J; junction bases unmatched: 19. Germline V lookup: CDR1 KGHSH, CDR2 LQKENI. This CDR3 has 18 residues. In DNA form, the CDR3 reads TGTGCCAGCTCACCGTACCCCCCCGGGCTAGCGGGGCCCGGCGAGCAGTTCTTC. It yields the protein CASSPYPPGLAGPGEQFF. Filled out from reference TRBV18 and TRBJ2-1, the complete variable domain reads NAGVMQNPRHLVRRRGQEARLRCSPMKGHSHVYWYRQLPEEGLKFMVYLQKENIIDESGMPKERFSAEFPKEGPSILRIQQVVRGDSAAYFCASSPYPPGLAGPGEQFFGPGTRLTVL.

This clonotype showed up many times. The chain employs TRBV2 and TRBJ1-2; no definite D call. Trimming pared 2 bases from V and 2 bases from J, leaving 12 bases between. CDR3 size: 15 residues. Germline V gene sequence: CDR1 SNHLY, CDR2 FYNNEI. CDR3 residues: CASSETSVTNYGYTF. Written as DNA, the CDR3 is TGTGCCAGCAGTGAAACGAGCGTCACGAACTATGGCTACACCTTC.

This clonotype turned up a few times. This chain links TRBV5-1 with TRBJ2-1; the D gene is possibly TRBD1 (6 bases). Germline CDR1 and CDR2: SGHRS and YFSETQ. CDR3 size: 14 residues. Trimming shortened V by 6 bases and J by 7 bases, and 17 bases separated the two germline ends. CDR3: CASNSGQPENEQFF. The CDR3, as DNA: TGCGCCAGCAATTCTGGACAGCCGGAGAATGAGCAGTTCTTC.

This clonotype was found a few times. V gene TRBV10-3 combines with J gene TRBJ2-1, with 9 bases fitting TRBD2. The CDR3 covers 15 residues. The junction had 8 bases not matched to a gene; V was cut back by 2 bases and J by 9 bases. Germline CDR1 ENHRY, CDR2 SYGVKD. The CDR3 bases are TGTGCCATCAGTGAGACGGCGGGGGGGCGGGGTGAGCAGTTCTTC. It encodes CAISETAGGRGEQFF.

Concerning this clonotype: A much larger clone is a single base away; this may be a read error. The rearrangement links TRBV2 to TRBJ2-3; 7 nucleotides match TRBD1. The germline V gene encodes CDR1 SNHLY and CDR2 FYNNEI. The CDR3 extends over 15 amino acids. The CDR3 DNA reads as TGTGCCGGCAGACGACAGGGAGCTTTCACAGATACGCAGTATTTT. Amino acid sequence: CAGRRQGAFTDTQYF.

This clonotype was recorded many times. The V call is TRBV11-2, the J call TRBJ2-5; D not resolved. The germline V and J ends were trimmed by 0 bases and 2 bases, with 10 bases remaining between them. Germline loops: CDR1 SGHAT, CDR2 FQNNGV. The CDR3 has 15 amino acids. This CDR3 reads CASSLDVWEQETQYF. The CDR3 DNA sequence: TGTGCCAGCAGCTTAGATGTCTGGGAACAAGAGACCCAGTACTTC.

This chain uses TRBV13 with TRBJ2-4, with TRBD2 as a possible D gene (6 bases). This CDR3 is built from 14 residues. The germline gives CDR1 PRHDT, CDR2 FYEKMQ (reference sequence). The germline V and J ends were trimmed by 0 bases and 3 bases, with 6 bases remaining between them. CDR3 amino acids: CASSLGGGKNIQYF. CDR3 sequence (DNA): TGTGCCAGCAGCTTAGGGGGGGGCAAAAACATTCAGTACTTC.